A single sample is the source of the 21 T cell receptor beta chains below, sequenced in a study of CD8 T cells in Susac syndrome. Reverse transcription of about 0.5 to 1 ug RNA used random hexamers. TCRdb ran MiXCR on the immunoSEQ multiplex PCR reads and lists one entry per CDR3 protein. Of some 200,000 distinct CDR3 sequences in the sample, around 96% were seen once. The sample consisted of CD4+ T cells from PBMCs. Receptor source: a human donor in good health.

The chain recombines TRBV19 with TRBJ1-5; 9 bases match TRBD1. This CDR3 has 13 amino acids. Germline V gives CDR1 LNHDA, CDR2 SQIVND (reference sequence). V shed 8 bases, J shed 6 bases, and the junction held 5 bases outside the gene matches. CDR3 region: CASSGQGLQPQHF. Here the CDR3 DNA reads TGTGCCAGTTCGGGACAGGGCCTTCAGCCCCAGCATTTT.

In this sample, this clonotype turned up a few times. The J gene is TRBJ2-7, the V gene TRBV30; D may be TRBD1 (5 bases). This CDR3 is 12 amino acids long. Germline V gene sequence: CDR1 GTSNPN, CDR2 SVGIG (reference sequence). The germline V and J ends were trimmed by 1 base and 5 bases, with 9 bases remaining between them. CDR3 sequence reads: CAWSDRTDEQYF. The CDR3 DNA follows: TGTGCCTGGAGTGACAGGACGGACGAGCAGTACTTC.

The CDR3 loop reads CASTSGRLSYNEQFF. CDR3 nucleotides: TGTGCCAGCACTAGCGGGAGGCTTTCCTACAATGAGCAGTTCTTC. V usage is TRBV28 and J usage is TRBJ2-1; TRBD2 aligns across 11 bases. In germline, CDR1 is MDHEN, CDR2 SYDVKM. Germline trimming cut 7 bases from V and 1 base from J; bases unmatched to any gene: 3. CDR3 length: 15 amino acids.

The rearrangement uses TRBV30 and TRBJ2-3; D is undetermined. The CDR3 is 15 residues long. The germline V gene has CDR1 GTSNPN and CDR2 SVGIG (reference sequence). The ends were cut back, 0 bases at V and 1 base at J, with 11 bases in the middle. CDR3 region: CAWSVLIGGTDTQYF. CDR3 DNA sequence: TGTGCCTGGAGTGTACTAATTGGTGGCACAGATACGCAGTATTTT.

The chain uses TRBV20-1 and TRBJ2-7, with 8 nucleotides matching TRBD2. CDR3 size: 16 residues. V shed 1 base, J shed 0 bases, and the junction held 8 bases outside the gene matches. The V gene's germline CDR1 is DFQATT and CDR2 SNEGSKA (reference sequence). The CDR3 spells CSARAVGRGSSYEQYF. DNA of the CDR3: TGCAGTGCTAGAGCGGTCGGGAGGGGTAGCTCCTACGAGCAGTACTTC.

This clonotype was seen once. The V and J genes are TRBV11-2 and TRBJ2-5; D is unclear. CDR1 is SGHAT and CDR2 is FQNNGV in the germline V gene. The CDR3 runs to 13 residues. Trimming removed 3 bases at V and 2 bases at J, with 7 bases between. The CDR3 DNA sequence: TGTGCCAGCAGCTTTTTTAAACAAGAGACCCAGTACTTC. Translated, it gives CASSFFKQETQYF.

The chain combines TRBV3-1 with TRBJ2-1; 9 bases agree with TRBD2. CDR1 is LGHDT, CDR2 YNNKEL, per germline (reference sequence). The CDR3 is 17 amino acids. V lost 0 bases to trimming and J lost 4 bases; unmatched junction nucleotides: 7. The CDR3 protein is CASSQDRRTSEYNEQFF. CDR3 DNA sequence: TGTGCCAGCAGCCAAGATAGGAGGACTAGCGAGTACAATGAGCAGTTCTTC.

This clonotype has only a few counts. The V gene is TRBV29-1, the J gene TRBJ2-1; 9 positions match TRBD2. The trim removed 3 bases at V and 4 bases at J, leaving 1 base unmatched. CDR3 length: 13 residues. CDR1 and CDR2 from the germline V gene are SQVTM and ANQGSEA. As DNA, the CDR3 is TGCAGCGTTGAGGGACTAGCTTACAATGAGCAGTTCTTC. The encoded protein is CSVEGLAYNEQFF.

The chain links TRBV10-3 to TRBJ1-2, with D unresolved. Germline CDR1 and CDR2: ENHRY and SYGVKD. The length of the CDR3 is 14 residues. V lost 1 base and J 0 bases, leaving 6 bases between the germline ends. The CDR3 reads CAISEFRANYGYTF. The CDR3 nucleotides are TGTGCCATCAGTGAGTTCCGAGCTAACTATGGCTACACCTTC.

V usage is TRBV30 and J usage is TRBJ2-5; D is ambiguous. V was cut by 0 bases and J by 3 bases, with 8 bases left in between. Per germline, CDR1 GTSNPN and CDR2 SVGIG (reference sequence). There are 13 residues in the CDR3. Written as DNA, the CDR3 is TGTGCCTGGAGTGTAATAAGGGAAGAGACCCAGTACTTC. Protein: CAWSVIREETQYF.

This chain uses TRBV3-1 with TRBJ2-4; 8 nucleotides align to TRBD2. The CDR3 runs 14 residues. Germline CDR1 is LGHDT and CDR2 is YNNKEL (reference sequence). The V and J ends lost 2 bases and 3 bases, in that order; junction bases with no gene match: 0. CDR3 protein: CASSQRGGKNIQYF. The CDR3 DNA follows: TGTGCCAGCAGCCAACGGGGGGGCAAAAACATTCAGTACTTC.

CDR3 DNA: TGCAGTGCTGCCACGCGCAATGAGCAGTTCTTC. Residues: CSAATRNEQFF. The genes are TRBV20-1 and TRBJ2-1; D remains unclear. CDR1 and CDR2 (germline): DFQATT, SNEGSKA (reference sequence). With 5 bases removed from V and 6 bases from J, the gap between germline ends came to 8 bases. This CDR3 has 11 residues.

CDR3 in amino acids: CSATHGNQPQHF. CDR3 nucleotide sequence: TGCAGTGCCACGCATGGCAATCAGCCCCAGCATTTT. The V call is TRBV20-1, the J call TRBJ1-5, with unresolved D. This CDR3 region has 12 residues. The germline V gene has CDR1 DFQATT and CDR2 SNEGSKA (reference sequence). The V gene lost 6 bases and the J gene lost 2 bases, with 8 bases spanning the gap.

CDR3 residues: CASSAKGVETQYF. CDR3 sequence (DNA): TGTGCCAGCAGCGCCAAGGGAGTGGAGACCCAGTACTTC. The rearrangement uses TRBV3-1 and TRBJ2-5; a possible D gene is TRBD2 (5 bases). Germline V lookup: CDR1 LGHDT, CDR2 YNNKEL (reference sequence). This CDR3 is built from 13 residues. The V and J ends lost 5 bases and 5 bases respectively, with 12 bases between them.

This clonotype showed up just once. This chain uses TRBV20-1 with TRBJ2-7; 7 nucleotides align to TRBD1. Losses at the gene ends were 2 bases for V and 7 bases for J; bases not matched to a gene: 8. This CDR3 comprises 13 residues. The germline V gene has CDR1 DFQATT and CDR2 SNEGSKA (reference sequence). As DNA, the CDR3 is TGCAGTGCTAGACCAGCGGCCAGGGGGGAGCAGTACTTC. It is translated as CSARPAARGEQYF.

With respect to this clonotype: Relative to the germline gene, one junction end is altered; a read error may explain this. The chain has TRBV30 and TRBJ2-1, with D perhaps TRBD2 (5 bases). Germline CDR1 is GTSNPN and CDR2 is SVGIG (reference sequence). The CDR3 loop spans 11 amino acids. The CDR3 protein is CAWSVLDEQFF. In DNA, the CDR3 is TGTGCCTGGAGTGTACTAGATGAACAGTTCTTC.

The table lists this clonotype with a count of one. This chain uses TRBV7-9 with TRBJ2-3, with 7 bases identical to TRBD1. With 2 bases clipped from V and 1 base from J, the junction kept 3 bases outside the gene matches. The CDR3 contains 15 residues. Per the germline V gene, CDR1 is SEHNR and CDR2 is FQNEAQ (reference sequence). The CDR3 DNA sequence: TGTGCCAGCAGCTTAACAGGGGATGGCACAGATACGCAGTATTTT. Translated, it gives CASSLTGDGTDTQYF.

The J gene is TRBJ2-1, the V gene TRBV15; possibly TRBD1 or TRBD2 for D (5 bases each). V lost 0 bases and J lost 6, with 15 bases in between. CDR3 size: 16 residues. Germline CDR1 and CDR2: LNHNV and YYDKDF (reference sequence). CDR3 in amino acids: CATSRERTTGGNEQFF. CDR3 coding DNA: TGTGCCACCAGCAGAGAACGTACAACAGGAGGCAATGAGCAGTTCTTC.

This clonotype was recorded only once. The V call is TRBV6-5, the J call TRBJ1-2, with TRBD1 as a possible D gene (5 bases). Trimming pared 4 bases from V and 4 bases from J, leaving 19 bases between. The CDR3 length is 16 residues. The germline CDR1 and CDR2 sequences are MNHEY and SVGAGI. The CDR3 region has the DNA TGTGCCAGCAGTTCCACAACTGGGGCGAACTCCTATGGCTACACCTTC. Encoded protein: CASSSTTGANSYGYTF.

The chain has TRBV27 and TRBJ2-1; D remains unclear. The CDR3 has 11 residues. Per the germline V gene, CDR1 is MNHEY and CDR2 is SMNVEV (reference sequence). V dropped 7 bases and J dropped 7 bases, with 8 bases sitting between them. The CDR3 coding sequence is TGTGCCAGCACTGATAGAAATGAGCAGTTCTTC. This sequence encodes CASTDRNEQFF.

This CDR3 reads CATDNPELGNTIYF. Written as DNA, the CDR3 is TGTGCCACCGACAACCCGGAGCTAGGAAACACCATATATTTT. This chain uses TRBV30 with TRBJ1-3; D is unclear. The germline gives CDR1 GTSNPN, CDR2 SVGIG (reference sequence). The CDR3 is 14 residues long. Trimming removed 8 bases at V and 4 bases at J, with 18 bases between.